These 9 T cell receptor beta chains came from one sample sequenced in a study of T cell responses to AZD1222 COVID-19 vaccine. Sequencing used immunoSEQ multiplex PCR; TCRdb keeps in-frame clones, though not all of them. Of roughly 120,000 clones in the sample, 87% are singletons; the top ten hold 1% to 1.5%. The sequencing here drew on peripheral blood, taken on day 0 of AZD1222 vaccination. The receptors derive from an adult in good health.

In this sample, this clone turned up once. The chain is built from TRBV5-1 and TRBJ2-2; 16 bases are a match to TRBD2. Germline CDR1 SGHRS, CDR2 YFSETQ. V was clipped by 4 bases and J by 4 bases; unmatched bases: 7. The CDR3 sequence is 18 residues long. CDR3 sequence reads: CASSQGLAGGPSTGELFF. The CDR3 DNA reads TGCGCCAGCAGCCAGGGACTAGCGGGGGGGCCCAGCACCGGGGAGCTGTTTTTT.

The CDR3 spells CASSSPGAEQYF. CDR3 sequence (DNA): TGTGCCAGCAGCTCACCAGGGGCCGAGCAGTACTTC. This rearrangement joins TRBV27 to TRBJ2-7, with D possibly being TRBD1 (6 bases). The germline V gene has CDR1 MNHEY and CDR2 SMNVEV (reference sequence). Trimming left V 6 bases short and J 6 bases short, with 12 bases between. The CDR3 runs to 12 residues.

This clone was picked up a small number of times. The gene calls are TRBV3-1 (or the pseudogene TRBV3-2) and TRBJ1-2, with no clear D. This CDR3 spans 11 amino acids. The V gene's germline CDR1 is LGHDT and CDR2 YNNKEL (reference sequence). Trimming pared 3 bases from V and 4 bases from J, leaving 3 bases between. CDR3 in amino acids: CASSQGYGYTF. For the CDR3, the DNA is TGTGCCAGCAGCCAGGGCTATGGCTACACCTTC.

The chain employs TRBV18 and TRBJ1-6, with D uncertain. This CDR3 is 14 amino acids long. Germline assignment: CDR1 KGHSH and CDR2 LQKENI. The germline V and J ends were trimmed by 1 base and 7 bases, with 8 bases remaining between them. As DNA, the CDR3 is TGTGCCAGCTCACCACGGGCAGAGAATTCACCCCTCCACTTT. Residues: CASSPRAENSPLHF.

J is TRBJ1-2 and V is TRBV6-5; D perhaps matches TRBD1 (5 bases). V lost 6 bases to trimming and J lost 3 bases, with 14 bases between them. The germline V gene has CDR1 MNHEY and CDR2 SVGAGI. This CDR3 comprises 14 residues. DNA of the CDR3: TGTGCCAGCAGCAAAATGGGGGAGTACTATGGCTACACCTTC. Residues: CASSKMGEYYGYTF.

In its sample, this clone was seen once. The chain employs TRBV19 and TRBJ1-5; D may be TRBD1 (6 bases). Trimming took 6 bases from V and 3 from J, leaving 18 bases between them. The CDR3 has 16 residues. CDR1 is LNHDA, CDR2 SQIVND, per germline (reference sequence). CDR3 nucleotides: TGTGCCAGTAGGACATTGGACAGTAGCCTCAATCAGCCCCAGCATTTT. It translates to CASRTLDSSLNQPQHF.

This clone showed up just a few times. The V call is TRBV19, the J call TRBJ2-1, with 8 bases fitting TRBD2. Trimming removed 7 bases from V and 0 bases from J; junction bases left unmatched: 2. The CDR3 runs to 14 residues. Germline CDR1 is LNHDA and CDR2 is SQIVND (reference sequence). The CDR3 bases are TGTGCCAGTACAAGCGGGGGCTCCTACAATGAGCAGTTCTTC. It is translated as CASTSGGSYNEQFF. The variable domain in full, completed from reference TRBV19 and TRBJ2-1, reads DGGITQSPKYLFRKEGQNVTLSCEQNLNHDAMYWYRQDPGQGLRLIYYSQIVNDFQKGDIAEGYSVSREKKESFPLTVTSAQKNPTAFYLCASTSGGSYNEQFFGPGTRLTVL.

This chain links TRBV3-1 (or the pseudogene TRBV3-2) with TRBJ2-7; tentative D call: TRBD2 (6 bases). Germline V gene sequence: CDR1 LGHDT, CDR2 YNNKEL (reference sequence). This CDR3 spans 15 amino acids. V lost 6 bases and J 3 bases, leaving 18 bases between the germline ends. DNA of the CDR3: TGTGCCAGCAGTAACGGACGGTGGGGAGGCTACGAGCAGTACTTC. Translating it yields CASSNGRWGGYEQYF.

In its sample, this clone was seen once. The J gene is TRBJ1-1, the V gene TRBV6-5; D call uncertain. V gave up 8 bases and J gave up 5 bases, with 9 bases separating them. The CDR3 totals 11 residues. CDR1 and CDR2 (germline): MNHEY, SVGAGI. CDR3 sequence: CASGLGTEAFF. In nucleotides, the CDR3 is TGTGCCAGCGGGTTGGGAACTGAAGCTTTCTTT.